Reported below is one TCR beta chain. Its antigen is not yet known. Within one base of it there is no much larger clone, and no base qualities were kept. The library was made by the immunoSEQ multiplex PCR assay. In the original analysis: A statistical classification framework was built for diagnosing cytomegalovirus status from the catalog of TCR beta chain sequences. TCRdb limited this immuneACCESS table to in-frame rearrangements with V and J called. A share of clones is missing; checked studies link under half to unresolved V genes, and the rest is unexplained. V and J calls and clone size are given by that table; D and trimming were obtained from the DNA. This sample gives about 140,000 clones in total; roughly nine tenths of them show up just once. Less than 3.5% of the sample goes to the ten largest clones. The donors were included in the validation cohort of over a hundred subjects, a group kept apart from the roughly 670-subject first cohort.

The CDR3 runs 15 residues from the cysteine to the phenylalanine. CDR3 DNA only is kept here, 45 bases in frame from base 1. The germline V gene provides CDR1 SNHLY and CDR2 FYNNEI. V has 0 bases trimmed and J has 1 base trimmed; junction bases matching no gene number 1. This entry is derived from a study of cytomegalovirus exposure and HLA in healthy donors listed by TCRdb under 2017. Notes on the research overall: The 700 or so repertoires of the first cohort and the 110 or so validation repertoires were produced on the same platform, according to a later analysis. The study aimed to test whether signatures of past pathogen exposure could be identified by cataloging public T cell receptors. A separate validation cohort of 100 to 150 different subjects was used in addition to the roughly 700-subject first cohort. High-throughput TCR immunosequencing, statistical association of individual TCRs with disease status, and machine learning were combined to predict cytomegalovirus infection status.

General study outcomes and caveats: Across donors, most TCR sequences were observed very rarely, whereas some public TCRs were present in many individuals. The classifier was reported to diagnose cytomegalovirus status with high specificity and sensitivity in both the original cohort and the validation cohort. Of the cluster scores, roughly 93% were above 0 in a later analysis, which found that TCRs clustered in the first cohort also tended to co-occur in the 120 or so validation repertoires. According to the authors, the approach could potentially be generalized to other disease states and immunological phenotypes. A later analysis had no HLA typing for the validation cohort, so co-occurrence there was scored across all 120 or so repertoires. A few of the identified cytomegalovirus-associated TCR beta chains were confirmed in vitro to be specific for cytomegalovirus antigens. The study listed 150 to 200 TCR beta chains as associated with cytomegalovirus.

The receptor chain draws on TRBV2 and TRBJ2-3; a stretch of 7 junction bases matches TRBD2. The receptor was isolated from a man between 18 and 35 years old in good health and CMV-seronegative. The specimen was PBMCs. The CDR3 reads CASSEALAGTDTQYF. The DNA is as follows: TGTGCCAGCAGTGAAGCGCTAGCGGGCACAGATACGCAGTATTTT.